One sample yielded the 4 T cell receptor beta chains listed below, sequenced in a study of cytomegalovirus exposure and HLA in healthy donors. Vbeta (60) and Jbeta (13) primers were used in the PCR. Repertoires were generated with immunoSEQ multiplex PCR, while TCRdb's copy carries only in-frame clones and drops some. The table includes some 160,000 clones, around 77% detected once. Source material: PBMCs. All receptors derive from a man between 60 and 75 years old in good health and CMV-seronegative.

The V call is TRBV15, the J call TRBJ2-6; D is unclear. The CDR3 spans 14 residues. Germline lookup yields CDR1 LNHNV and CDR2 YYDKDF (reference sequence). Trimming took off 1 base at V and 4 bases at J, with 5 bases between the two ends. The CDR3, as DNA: TGTGCCACCAGCAGAGTGTTAGGGGCCAACGTCCTGACTTTC. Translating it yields CATSRVLGANVLTF.

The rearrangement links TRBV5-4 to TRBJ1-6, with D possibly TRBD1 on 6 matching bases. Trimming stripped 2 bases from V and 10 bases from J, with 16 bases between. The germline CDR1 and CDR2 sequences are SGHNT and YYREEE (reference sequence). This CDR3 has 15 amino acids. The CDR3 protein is CASSFFQGMQSPLHF. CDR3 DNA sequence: TGTGCCAGCAGCTTCTTTCAGGGGATGCAATCACCCCTCCACTTT.

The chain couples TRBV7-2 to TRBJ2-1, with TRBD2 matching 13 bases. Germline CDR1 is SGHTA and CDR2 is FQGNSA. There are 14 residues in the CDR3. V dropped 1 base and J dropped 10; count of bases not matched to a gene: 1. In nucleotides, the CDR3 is TGTGCCAGCAGCTTAGGACTAGCGGGAGGCGAGCAGTTCTTC. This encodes CASSLGLAGGEQFF.

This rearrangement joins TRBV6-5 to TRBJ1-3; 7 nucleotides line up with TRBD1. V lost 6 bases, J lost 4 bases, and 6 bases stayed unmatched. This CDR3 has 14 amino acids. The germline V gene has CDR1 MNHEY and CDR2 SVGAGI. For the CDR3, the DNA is TGTGCCAGCAGCCTTAGCAGGGGGGGAAACACCATATATTTT. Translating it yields CASSLSRGGNTIYF.